This T cell receptor (beta chain) was sequenced for a study of blood T cell repertoires in COVID-19. The overall study: T cells, B-cell-depleted T cells, or PBMCs supplied cDNA or gDNA.

CDR3 length: 17 residues. The germline gives CDR1 LGHNA, CDR2 YSLEER. V lost 0 bases to trimming and J lost 4 bases; unmatched junction nucleotides: 4. Original processing methods: Amplification of reference gene primers provided the estimated nucleated cell counts. Some clones are missing from TCRdb's copy, which holds only in-frame ones; the method was immunoSEQ multiplex PCR. V, J and clone size are taken as reported in that table, and D and trimming were inferred from the DNA itself. Among roughly 87,000 clones listed, about 85% were seen once. The receptor was derived from a woman aged 80 or over with COVID-19, enrolled during active disease. J is TRBJ1-4 and V is TRBV4-3, with 11 bases lining up with TRBD1. The sample comprised peripheral blood. As DNA, the CDR3 is TGCGCCAGCAGCCAAGATTGGACAGGGGGCAATAATGAAAAACTGTTTTTT. As protein: CASSQDWTGGNNEKLFF.